The 8 T cell receptor beta chains below come from one sample, sequenced in a study of T cells after posttransplantation cyclophosphamide. Assay used: immunoSEQ multiplex PCR; TCRdb lists only in-frame clones, some missing. Among 12,000 to 15,000 clones listed, approximately 73% were seen once. Material: memory CD4+ T cells sorted from PBMCs. These receptors were obtained from a man between 45 and 60 years old.

This rearrangement joins TRBV7-9 to TRBJ1-2, with D possibly being TRBD1 (5 bases). CDR3 size: 13 residues. Trimming stripped 2 bases from V and 8 bases from J, with 12 bases between. Germline V gene sequence: CDR1 SEHNR, CDR2 FQNEAQ (reference sequence). The CDR3 DNA reads TGTGCCAGCAGCTTATCAGGGCTCGGCGGCTACACCTTC. As protein: CASSLSGLGGYTF.

The chain couples TRBV5-1 to TRBJ2-1; D gene uncertain. V lost 2 bases to trimming and J lost 5 bases, with 8 bases between them. CDR1 and CDR2 (germline): SGHRS, YFSETQ. The CDR3 length is 13 residues. The CDR3 nucleotides are TGCGCCAGCAGCTTTGGGCCAAACAATGAGCAGTTCTTC. This translates into CASSFGPNNEQFF.

There are a few counts of this clone. This chain uses TRBV19 with TRBJ1-2; D ambiguous. Per germline, CDR1 LNHDA and CDR2 SQIVND (reference sequence). Trimming left V 4 bases short and J 0 bases short, with 9 bases between. CDR3 length: 14 residues. CDR3 sequence (DNA): TGTGCCAGTAGTACGTTTTCAGCTAACTATGGCTACACCTTC. Protein product: CASSTFSANYGYTF.

This sequence joins TRBV7-8 and TRBJ1-2; 10 nucleotides match TRBD1. This CDR3 comprises 15 residues. Losses at the gene ends were 5 bases for V and 8 bases for J; bases not matched to a gene: 11. The germline V gene has CDR1 SGHVS and CDR2 FQNEAQ. Here the CDR3 reads CASSLLGQGSEGYTF. CDR3 in DNA: TGTGCCAGCAGCCTCCTGGGACAGGGGTCTGAGGGCTACACCTTC.

The V gene is TRBV18, the J gene TRBJ2-2; perhaps TRBD1 as D (7 bases). Trimming pared 3 bases from V and 3 bases from J, leaving 20 bases between. The CDR3 covers 18 residues. The germline CDR1 and CDR2 sequences are KGHSH and LQKENI. Here the CDR3 DNA reads TGTGCCAGCTCACCTTTATGGATTCAGGGGGGCGACACCGGGGAGCTGTTTTTT. Its protein product is CASSPLWIQGGDTGELFF.

The chain links TRBV18 to TRBJ1-1; D might be TRBD1 (5 bases). Trimming took 1 base from V and 4 from J, leaving 19 bases between them. This CDR3 comprises 17 residues. The V gene's germline CDR1 is KGHSH and CDR2 LQKENI. CDR3 DNA: TGTGCCAGCTCACCACGAGGCCCGACAGAAACGGGCACTGAAGCTTTCTTT. Translating gives CASSPRGPTETGTEAFF.

The V and J genes are TRBV2 and TRBJ1-4; no clear D gene. V dropped 3 bases and J dropped 3 bases, with 8 bases sitting between them. Germline-derived CDR1 and CDR2 are SNHLY and FYNNEI. This CDR3 is built from 14 residues. Here the CDR3 reads CASSDGVANEKLFF. The CDR3, as DNA: TGTGCCAGCAGTGACGGGGTTGCTAATGAAAAACTGTTTTTT.

This clone turned up a few times. The gene calls are TRBV6-6 and TRBJ1-2, with 7 bases identical to TRBD1. The CDR3 length is 15 residues. The ends lost 2 bases at V and 4 bases at J; junction bases unmatched: 7. Per the germline V gene, CDR1 is MNHNY and CDR2 is SVGAGI (reference sequence). The DNA for the CDR3 is TGTGCCAGCAGTTACCCCCCGCAGGGGGGCTATGGCTACACCTTC. It codes for CASSYPPQGGYGYTF.